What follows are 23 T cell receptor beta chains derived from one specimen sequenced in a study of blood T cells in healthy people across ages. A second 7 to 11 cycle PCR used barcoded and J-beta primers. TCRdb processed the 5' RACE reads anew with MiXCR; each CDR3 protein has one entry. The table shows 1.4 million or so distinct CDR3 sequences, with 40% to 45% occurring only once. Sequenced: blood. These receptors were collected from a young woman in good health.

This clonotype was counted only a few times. CDR3 sequence (DNA): TGTGCCAGCAGTTTGTCCCGGACCCCGTCCAATGAGCAGTTCTTC. Translating it yields CASSLSRTPSNEQFF. The rearrangement uses TRBV12-3 or TRBV12-4 and TRBJ2-1; no reliable D call. V was pared by 3 bases and J by 6 bases, with 15 bases between. This CDR3 comprises 15 residues.

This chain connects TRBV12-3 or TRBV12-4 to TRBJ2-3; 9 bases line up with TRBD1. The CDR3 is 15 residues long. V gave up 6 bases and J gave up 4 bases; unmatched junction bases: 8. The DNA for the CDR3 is TGTGCCAGCAGCCTGAAGGGACAGGGCTCAGATACGCAGTATTTT. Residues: CASSLKGQGSDTQYF.

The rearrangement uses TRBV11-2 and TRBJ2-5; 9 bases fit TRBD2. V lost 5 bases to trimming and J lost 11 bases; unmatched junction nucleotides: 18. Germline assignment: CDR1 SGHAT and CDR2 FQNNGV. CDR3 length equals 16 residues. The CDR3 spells CASSPPIRREGAEQYF. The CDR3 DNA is TGTGCCAGCAGCCCCCCCATTCGGCGGGAGGGAGCTGAGCAGTACTTC.

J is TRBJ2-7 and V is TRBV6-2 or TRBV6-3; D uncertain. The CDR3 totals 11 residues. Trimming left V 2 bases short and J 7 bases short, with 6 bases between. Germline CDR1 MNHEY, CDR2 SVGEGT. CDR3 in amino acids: CASSYVQEQYF. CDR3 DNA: TGTGCCAGCAGTTACGTCCAGGAGCAGTACTTC.

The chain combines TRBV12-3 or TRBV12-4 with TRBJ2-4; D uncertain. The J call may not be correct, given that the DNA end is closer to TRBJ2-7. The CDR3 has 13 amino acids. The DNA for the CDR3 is TGTGCCAGCAGTTTCAGTTTCGGTCGCGAGCAGTACTTC. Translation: CASSFSFGREQYF.

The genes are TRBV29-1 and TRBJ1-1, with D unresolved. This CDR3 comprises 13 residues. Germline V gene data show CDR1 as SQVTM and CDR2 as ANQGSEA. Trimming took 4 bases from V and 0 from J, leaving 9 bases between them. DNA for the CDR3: TGCAGCGTTGGTCATGCGTTGAACACTGAAGCTTTCTTT. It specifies CSVGHALNTEAFF.

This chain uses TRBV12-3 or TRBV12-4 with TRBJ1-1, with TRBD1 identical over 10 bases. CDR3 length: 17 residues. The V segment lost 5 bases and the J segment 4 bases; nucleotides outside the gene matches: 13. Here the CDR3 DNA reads TGTGCCAGCAGTCACGGACAGGGGGTCAGTTTCGGCACTGAAGCTTTCTTT. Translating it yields CASSHGQGVSFGTEAFF.

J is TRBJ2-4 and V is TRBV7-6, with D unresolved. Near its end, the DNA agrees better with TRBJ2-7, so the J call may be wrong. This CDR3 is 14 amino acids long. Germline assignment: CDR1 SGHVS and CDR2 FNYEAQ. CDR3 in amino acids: CASSLGAAHNEQYF. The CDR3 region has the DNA TGTGCCAGCAGCTTAGGGGCCGCTCATAACGAGCAGTACTTC.

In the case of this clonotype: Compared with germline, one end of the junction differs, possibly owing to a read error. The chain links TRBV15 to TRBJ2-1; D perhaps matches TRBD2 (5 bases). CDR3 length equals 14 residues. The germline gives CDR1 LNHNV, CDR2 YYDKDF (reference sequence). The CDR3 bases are TGTGCCACCAGCAGAGATCCGTGGGAGTCTGAGCTGTTCTTC. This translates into CATSRDPWESELFF.

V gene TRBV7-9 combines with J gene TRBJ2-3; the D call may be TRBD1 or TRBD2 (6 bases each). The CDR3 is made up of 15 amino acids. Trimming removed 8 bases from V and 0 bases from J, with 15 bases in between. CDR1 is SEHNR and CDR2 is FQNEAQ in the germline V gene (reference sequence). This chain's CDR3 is CASSQKGGSTDTQYF. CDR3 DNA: TGTGCCAGCTCCCAGAAGGGGGGAAGCACAGATACGCAGTATTTT.

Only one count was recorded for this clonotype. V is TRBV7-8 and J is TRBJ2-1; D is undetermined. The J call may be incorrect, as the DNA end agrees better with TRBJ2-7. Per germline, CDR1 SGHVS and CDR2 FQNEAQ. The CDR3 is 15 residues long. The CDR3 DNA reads TGTGCCAGCAGCTCAAAGTTGGGGATCTACAATGAGCAGTACTTC. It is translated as CASSSKLGIYNEQYF.

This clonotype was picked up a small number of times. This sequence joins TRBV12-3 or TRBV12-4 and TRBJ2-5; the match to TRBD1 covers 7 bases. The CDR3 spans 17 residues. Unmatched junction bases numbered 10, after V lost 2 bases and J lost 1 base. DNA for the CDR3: TGTGCCAGCAGTTTACAGACCGGACAGGAAATCCAAGAGACCCAGTACTTC. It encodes CASSLQTGQEIQETQYF.

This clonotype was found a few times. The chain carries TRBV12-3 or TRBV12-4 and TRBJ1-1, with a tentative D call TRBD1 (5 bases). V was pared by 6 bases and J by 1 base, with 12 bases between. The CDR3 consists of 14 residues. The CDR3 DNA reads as TGTGCCAGCAGCAAGCGGGGCCCGAACACTGAAGCTTTCTTT. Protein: CASSKRGPNTEAFF.

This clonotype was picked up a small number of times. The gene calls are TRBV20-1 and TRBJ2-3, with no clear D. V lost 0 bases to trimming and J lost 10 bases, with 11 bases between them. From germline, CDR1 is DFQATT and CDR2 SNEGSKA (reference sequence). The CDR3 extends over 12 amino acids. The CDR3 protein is CSARDSGWAQYF. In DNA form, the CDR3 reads TGCAGTGCTAGAGATTCAGGTTGGGCGCAGTATTTT.

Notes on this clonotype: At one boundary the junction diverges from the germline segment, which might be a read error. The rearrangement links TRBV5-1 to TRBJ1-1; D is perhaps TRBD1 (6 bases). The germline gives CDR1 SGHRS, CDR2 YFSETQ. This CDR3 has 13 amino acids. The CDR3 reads CASSLRTDLESFF. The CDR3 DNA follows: TGCGCCAGCAGCTTACGGACAGATCTTGAATCTTTCTTT.

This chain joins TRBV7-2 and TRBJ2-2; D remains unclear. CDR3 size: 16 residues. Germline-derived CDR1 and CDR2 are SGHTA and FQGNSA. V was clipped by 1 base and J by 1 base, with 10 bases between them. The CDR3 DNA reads TGTGCCAGCAGCTTAGTCCTGCTTTTGAACACCGGGGAGCTGTTTTTT. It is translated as CASSLVLLLNTGELFF.

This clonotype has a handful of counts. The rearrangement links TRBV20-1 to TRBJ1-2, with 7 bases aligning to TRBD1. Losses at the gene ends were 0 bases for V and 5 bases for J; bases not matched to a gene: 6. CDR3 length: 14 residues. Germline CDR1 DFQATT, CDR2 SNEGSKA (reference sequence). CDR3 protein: CSARDITGVYGYTF. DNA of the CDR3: TGCAGTGCTAGAGATATCACAGGGGTATATGGCTACACCTTC.

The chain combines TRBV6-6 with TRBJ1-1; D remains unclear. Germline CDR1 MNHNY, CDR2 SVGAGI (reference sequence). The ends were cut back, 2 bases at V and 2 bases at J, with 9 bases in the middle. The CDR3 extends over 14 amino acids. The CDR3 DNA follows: TGTGCCAGCAGTTACCTAACAGATAACACTGAAGCTTTCTTT. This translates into CASSYLTDNTEAFF.

The CDR3 region has the DNA TGCGCCAGCAGCCAAGAGATGGGGAGGGACAACACTGAAGCTTTCTTT. This sequence encodes CASSQEMGRDNTEAFF. This chain joins TRBV4-1 and TRBJ1-1; D possibly corresponds to TRBD1 (5 bases). Trimming took off 0 bases at V and 2 bases at J, with 13 bases between the two ends. CDR1 and CDR2 from the germline V gene are MGHRA and YSYEKL. The CDR3 has 16 residues.

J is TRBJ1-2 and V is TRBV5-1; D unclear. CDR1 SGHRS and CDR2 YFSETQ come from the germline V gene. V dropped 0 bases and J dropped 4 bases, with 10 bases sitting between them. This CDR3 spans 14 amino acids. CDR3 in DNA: TGCGCCAGCAGCTTGGATGCGACTACCTATGGCTACACCTTC. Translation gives CASSLDATTYGYTF.

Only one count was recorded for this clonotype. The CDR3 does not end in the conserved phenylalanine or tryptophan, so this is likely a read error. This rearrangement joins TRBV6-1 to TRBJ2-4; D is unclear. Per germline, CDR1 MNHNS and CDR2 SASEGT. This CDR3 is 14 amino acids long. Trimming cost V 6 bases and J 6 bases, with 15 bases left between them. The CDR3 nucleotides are TGTGCCAGCAGCCCCGTGCGCCCCAGAAACATTCAGTACTAC. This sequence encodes CASSPVRPRNIQYY.

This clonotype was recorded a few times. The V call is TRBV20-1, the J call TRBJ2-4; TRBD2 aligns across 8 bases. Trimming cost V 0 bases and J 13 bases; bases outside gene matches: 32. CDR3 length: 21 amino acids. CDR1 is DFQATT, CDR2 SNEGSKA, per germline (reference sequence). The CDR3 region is CSARDRSGTRAALLYYNEQYF. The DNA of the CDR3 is TGCAGTGCTAGAGATCGTTCGGGGACTAGGGCTGCCCTCCTCTACTACAATGAGCAGTACTTC.

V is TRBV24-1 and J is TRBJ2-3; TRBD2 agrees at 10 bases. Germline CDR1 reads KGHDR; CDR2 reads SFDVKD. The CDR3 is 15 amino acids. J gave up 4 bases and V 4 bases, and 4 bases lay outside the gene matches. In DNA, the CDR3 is TGTGCCACCAGTGACGTAGCGGGGGGACCAGATACGCAGTATTTT. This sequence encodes CATSDVAGGPDTQYF.